This TCR beta chain was identified in a study of T cell repertoires in cytomegalovirus infection. The V segment lost 7 bases and the J segment 2 bases; nucleotides outside the gene matches: 14. This CDR3 is built from 16 residues. The germline gives CDR1 SNHLY, CDR2 FYNNEI. TCRdb re-analysed the reads in MiXCR, keeping a single row per CDR3 protein. There are about 740,000 distinct CDR3 sequences in the sample; roughly 35% occur only once, and about 2.8% lies in the top ten. V and J are TRBV2 and TRBJ2-7; TRBD2 matches at 7 bases. Sequenced material: PBMCs. This clonotype was sampled from a human donor in good health (CMV status not recorded). Some clones in this sample may be carry-over from other donors' samples. The CDR3 protein is CASTSPLTGGPYEQYF. CDR3 nucleotides: TGTGCCAGCACCAGCCCCCTTACGGGAGGACCCTACGAGCAGTACTTC.